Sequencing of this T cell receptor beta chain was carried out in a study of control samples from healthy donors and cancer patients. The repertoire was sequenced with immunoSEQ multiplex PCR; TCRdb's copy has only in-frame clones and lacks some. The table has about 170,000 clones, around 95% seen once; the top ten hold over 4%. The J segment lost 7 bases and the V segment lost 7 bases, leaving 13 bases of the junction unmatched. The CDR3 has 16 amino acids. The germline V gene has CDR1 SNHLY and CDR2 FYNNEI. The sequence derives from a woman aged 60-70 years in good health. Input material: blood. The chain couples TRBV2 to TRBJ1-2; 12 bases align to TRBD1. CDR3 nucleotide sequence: TGTGCCAGCAAAACCACGGGACAGGGGGCAAGAGGTGGCTACACCTTC. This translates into CASKTTGQGARGGYTF.